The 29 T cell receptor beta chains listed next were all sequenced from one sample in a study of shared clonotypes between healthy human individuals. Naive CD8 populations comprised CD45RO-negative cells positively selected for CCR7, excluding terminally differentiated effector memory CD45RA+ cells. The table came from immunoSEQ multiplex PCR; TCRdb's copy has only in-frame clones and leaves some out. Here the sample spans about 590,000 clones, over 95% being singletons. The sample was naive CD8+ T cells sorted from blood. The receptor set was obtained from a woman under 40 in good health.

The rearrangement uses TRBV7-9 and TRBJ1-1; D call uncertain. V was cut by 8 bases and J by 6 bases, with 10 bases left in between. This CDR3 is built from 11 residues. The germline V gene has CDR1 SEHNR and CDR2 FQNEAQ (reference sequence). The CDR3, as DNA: TGTGCCAGCCTAGCGGTCGCTGAAGCTTTCTTT. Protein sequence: CASLAVAEAFF.

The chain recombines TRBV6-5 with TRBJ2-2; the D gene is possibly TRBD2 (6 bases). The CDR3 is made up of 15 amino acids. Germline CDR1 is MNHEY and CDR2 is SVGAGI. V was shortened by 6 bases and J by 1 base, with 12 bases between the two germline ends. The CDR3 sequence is CASSHLRGNTGELFF. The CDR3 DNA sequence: TGTGCCAGCAGCCACCTGCGGGGGAACACCGGGGAGCTGTTTTTT.

The CDR3 nucleotides are TGCGCCAGCAGCCTCGTTGGTGGGAATGAGCAGTTCTTC. Translated: CASSLVGGNEQFF. V and J are TRBV4-1 and TRBJ2-1, with D hard to call. V lost 4 bases and J lost 7, with 11 bases in between. The CDR3 contains 13 residues. Germline CDR1 MGHRA, CDR2 YSYEKL.

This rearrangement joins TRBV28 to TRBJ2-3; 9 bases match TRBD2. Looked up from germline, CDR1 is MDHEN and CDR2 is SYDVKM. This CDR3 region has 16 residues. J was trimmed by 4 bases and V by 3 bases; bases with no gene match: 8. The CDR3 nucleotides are TGTGCCAGCAGTTTTAGGGCGGGAGGGCCCGCAGATACGCAGTATTTT. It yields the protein CASSFRAGGPADTQYF.

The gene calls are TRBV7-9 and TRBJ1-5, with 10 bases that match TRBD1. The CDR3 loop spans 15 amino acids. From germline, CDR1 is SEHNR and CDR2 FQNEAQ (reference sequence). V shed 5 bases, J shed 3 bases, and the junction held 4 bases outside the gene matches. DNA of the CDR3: TGTGCCAGCAGCCTTGGGACAGGGGACAATCAGCCCCAGCATTTT. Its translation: CASSLGTGDNQPQHF.

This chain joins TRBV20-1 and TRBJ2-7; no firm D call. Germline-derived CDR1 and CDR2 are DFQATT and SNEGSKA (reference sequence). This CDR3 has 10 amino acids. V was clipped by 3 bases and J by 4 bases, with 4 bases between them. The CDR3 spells CSASHYEQYF. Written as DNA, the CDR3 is TGCAGTGCTAGCCATTACGAGCAGTACTTC.

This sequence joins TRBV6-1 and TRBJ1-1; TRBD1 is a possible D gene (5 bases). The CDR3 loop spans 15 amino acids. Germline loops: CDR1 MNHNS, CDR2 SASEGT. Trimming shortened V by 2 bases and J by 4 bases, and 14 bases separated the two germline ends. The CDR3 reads CASSEWGTRGTEAFF. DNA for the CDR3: TGTGCCAGCAGTGAATGGGGGACCCGGGGCACTGAAGCTTTCTTT.

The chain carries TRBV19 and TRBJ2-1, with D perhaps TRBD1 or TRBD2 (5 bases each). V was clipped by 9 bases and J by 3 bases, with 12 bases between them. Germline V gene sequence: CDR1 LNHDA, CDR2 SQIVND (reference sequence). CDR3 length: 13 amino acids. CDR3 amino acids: CASRDGGYNEQFF. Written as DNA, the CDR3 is TGTGCCAGCCGGGACGGAGGCTACAATGAGCAGTTCTTC.

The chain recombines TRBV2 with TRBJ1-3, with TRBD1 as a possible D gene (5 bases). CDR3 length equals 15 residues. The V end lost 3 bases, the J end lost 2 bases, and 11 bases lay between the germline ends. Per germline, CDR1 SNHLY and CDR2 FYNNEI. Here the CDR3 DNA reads TGTGCCAGCAGTGACTGGGGGGAAGCTGGAAACACCATATATTTT. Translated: CASSDWGEAGNTIYF.

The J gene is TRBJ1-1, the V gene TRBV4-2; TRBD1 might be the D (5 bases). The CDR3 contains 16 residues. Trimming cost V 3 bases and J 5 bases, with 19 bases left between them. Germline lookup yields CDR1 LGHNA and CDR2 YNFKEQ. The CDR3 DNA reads TGTGCCAGCAGCCACCCACCCTCGGGGGAAGAAACTGAAGCTTTCTTT. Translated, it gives CASSHPPSGEETEAFF.

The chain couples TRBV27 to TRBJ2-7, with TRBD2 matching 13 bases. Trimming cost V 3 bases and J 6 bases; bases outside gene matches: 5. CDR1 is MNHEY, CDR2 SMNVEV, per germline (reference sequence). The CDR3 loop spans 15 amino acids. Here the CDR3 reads CASSFGTSGKSEQYF. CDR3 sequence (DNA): TGTGCCAGCAGTTTCGGGACTAGCGGGAAATCCGAGCAGTACTTC.

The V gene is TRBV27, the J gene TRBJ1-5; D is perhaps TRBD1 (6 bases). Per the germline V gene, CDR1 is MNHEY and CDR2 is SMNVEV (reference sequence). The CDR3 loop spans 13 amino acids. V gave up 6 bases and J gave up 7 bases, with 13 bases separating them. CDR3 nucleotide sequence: TGTGCCAGCAGCCCCAACAGGGCCCAGCCCCAGCATTTT. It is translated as CASSPNRAQPQHF.

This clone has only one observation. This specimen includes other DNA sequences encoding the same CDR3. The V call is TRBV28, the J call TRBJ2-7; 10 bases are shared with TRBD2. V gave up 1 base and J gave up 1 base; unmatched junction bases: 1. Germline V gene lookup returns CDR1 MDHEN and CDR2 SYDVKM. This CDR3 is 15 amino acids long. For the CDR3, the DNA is TGTGCCAGCAGTTTATTAGCGGGAGGTTCCTACGAGCAGTACTTC. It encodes CASSLLAGGSYEQYF.

CDR3 sequence: CASSIQGASDTQYF. Here the CDR3 DNA reads TGTGCCAGTAGTATACAGGGGGCGTCGGATACGCAGTATTTT. V gene TRBV19 combines with J gene TRBJ2-3, with TRBD1 matching 8 bases. Germline CDR1 and CDR2: LNHDA and SQIVND (reference sequence). With 2 bases clipped from V and 6 bases from J, the junction kept 4 bases outside the gene matches. CDR3 length: 14 amino acids.

The CDR3 DNA follows: TGTGCCAGCAGCGGACAGGCTAGCTCCTACAATGAGCAGTTCTTC. It is translated as CASSGQASSYNEQFF. The V and J genes are TRBV6-6 and TRBJ2-1; TRBD1 matches at 7 bases. The CDR3 runs 15 residues. Germline-derived CDR1 and CDR2 are MNHNY and SVGAGI (reference sequence). J gave up 0 bases and V 6 bases, and 5 bases lay outside the gene matches.

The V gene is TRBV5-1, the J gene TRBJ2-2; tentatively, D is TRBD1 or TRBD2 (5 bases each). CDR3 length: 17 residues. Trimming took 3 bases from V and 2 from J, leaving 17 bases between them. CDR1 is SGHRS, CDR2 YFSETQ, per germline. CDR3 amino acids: CASSSAMRGENTGELFF. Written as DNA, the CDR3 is TGCGCCAGCAGCTCCGCCATGAGGGGCGAAAACACCGGGGAGCTGTTTTTT.

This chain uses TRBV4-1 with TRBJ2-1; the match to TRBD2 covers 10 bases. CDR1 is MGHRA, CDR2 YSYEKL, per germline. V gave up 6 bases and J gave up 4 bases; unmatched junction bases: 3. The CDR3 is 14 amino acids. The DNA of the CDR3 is TGCGCCAGCAGACTAGCGGGGATTTACAATGAGCAGTTCTTC. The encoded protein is CASRLAGIYNEQFF.

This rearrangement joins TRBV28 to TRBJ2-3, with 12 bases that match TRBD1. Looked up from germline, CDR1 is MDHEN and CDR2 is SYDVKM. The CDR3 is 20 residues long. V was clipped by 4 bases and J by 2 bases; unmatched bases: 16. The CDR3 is CASSSSFFGTGGEVTDTQYF. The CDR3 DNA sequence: TGTGCCAGCAGTTCCTCCTTTTTCGGGACAGGGGGCGAAGTCACAGATACGCAGTATTTT.

The CDR3 loop reads CASSFSGRGIDEQFF. As DNA, the CDR3 is TGTGCCAGCAGCTTTAGCGGGAGGGGAATCGATGAGCAGTTCTTC. V usage is TRBV11-2 and J usage is TRBJ2-1, with 11 bases identical to TRBD2. The CDR3 is 15 amino acids. J gave up 8 bases and V 3 bases, and 6 bases lay outside the gene matches. Germline CDR1 SGHAT, CDR2 FQNNGV.

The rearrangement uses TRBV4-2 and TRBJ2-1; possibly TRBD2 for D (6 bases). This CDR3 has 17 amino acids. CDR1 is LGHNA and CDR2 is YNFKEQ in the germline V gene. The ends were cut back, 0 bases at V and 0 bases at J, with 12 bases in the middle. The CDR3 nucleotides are TGTGCCAGCAGCCAAGATCTAGCGCCCAGCTCCTACAATGAGCAGTTCTTC. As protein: CASSQDLAPSSYNEQFF.

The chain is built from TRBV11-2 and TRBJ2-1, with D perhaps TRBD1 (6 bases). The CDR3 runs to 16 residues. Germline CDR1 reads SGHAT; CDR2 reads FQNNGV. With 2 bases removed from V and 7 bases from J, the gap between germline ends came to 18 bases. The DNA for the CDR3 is TGTGCCAGCAGCTTAATTGGGGCCACAGGGTGGAATGAGCAGTTCTTC. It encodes CASSLIGATGWNEQFF.

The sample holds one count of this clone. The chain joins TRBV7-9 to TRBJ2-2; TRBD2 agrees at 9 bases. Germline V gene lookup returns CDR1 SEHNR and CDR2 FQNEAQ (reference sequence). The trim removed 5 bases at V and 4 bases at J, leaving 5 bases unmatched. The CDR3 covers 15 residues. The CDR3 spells CASSGGRATTGELFF. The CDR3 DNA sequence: TGTGCCAGCAGCGGCGGGAGGGCGACCACCGGGGAGCTGTTTTTT.

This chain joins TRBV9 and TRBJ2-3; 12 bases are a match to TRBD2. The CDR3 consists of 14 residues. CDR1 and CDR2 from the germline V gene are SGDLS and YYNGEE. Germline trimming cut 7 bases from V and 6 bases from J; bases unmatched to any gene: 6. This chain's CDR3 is CASALAGGSDTQYF. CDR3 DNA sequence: TGTGCCAGCGCCCTAGCGGGAGGGTCTGATACGCAGTATTTT. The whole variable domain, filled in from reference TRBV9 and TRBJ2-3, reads DSGVTQTPKHLITATGQRVTLRCSPRSGDLSVYWYQQSLDQGLQFLIQYYNGEERAKGNILERFSAQQFPDLHSELNLSSLELGDSALYFCASALAGGSDTQYFGPGTRLTVL.

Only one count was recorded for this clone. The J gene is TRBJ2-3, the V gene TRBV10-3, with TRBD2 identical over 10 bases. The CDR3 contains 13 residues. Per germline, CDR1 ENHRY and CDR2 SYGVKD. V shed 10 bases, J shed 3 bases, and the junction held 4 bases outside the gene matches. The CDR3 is CATGTSETDTQYF. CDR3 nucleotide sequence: TGTGCCACCGGGACTAGCGAAACAGATACGCAGTATTTT.

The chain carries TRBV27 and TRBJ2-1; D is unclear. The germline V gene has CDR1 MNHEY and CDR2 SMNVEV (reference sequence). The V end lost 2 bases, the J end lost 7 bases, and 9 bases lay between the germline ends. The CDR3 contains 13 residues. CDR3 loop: CASSLMLWNEQFF. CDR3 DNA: TGTGCCAGCAGTTTAATGTTATGGAATGAGCAGTTCTTC.

CDR3 DNA sequence: TGTGCCAGCAGCTCGCGGGACTACTCCTACGAGCAGTACTTC. Translated: CASSSRDYSYEQYF. This chain connects TRBV9 to TRBJ2-5, with 7 bases that match TRBD2. The J call could be wrong; TRBJ2-7 is a better fit for the DNA end. The CDR3 sequence is 14 residues long. CDR1 and CDR2 from the germline V gene are SGDLS and YYNGEE.

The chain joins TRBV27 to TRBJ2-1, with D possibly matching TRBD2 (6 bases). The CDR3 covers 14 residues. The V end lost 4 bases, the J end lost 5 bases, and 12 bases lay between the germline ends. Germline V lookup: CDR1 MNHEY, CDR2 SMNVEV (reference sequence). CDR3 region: CASSSPGLHNEQFF. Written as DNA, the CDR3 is TGTGCCAGCAGTTCCCCGGGACTCCACAATGAGCAGTTCTTC.

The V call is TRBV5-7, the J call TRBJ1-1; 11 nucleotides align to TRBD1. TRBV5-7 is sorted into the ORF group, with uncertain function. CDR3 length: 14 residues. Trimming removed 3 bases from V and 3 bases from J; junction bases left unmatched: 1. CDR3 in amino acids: CASSSGQGDTEAFF. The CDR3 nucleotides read TGTGCCAGCAGCTCGGGACAGGGGGACACTGAAGCTTTCTTT.

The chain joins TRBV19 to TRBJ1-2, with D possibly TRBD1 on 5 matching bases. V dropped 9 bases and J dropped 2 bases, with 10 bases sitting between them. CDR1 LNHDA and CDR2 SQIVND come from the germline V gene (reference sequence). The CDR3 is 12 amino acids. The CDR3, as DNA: TGTGCCAGCGACGGGGGAAACTATGGCTACACCTTC. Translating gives CASDGGNYGYTF.